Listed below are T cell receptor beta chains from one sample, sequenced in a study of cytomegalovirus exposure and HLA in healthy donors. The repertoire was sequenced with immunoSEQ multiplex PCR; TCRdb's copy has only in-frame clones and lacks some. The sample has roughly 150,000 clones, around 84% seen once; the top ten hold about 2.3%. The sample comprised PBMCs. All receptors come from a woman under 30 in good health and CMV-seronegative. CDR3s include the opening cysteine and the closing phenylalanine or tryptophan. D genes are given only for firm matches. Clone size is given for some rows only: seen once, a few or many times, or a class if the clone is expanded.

CSVAISGNTIYF	TGCAGCGTTGCAATTTCTGGAAACACCATATATTTT	TRBJ1-3	TRBV29-1	NA	NA
CASKQAGTTGGGQPQHF	TGTGCCAGCAAACAGGCGGGAACTACAGGGGGCGGTCAGCCCCAGCATTTT	TRBJ1-5	TRBV2	NA	TRBD1
CASSPGTGGVSGVGQPQHF	TGTGCCAGCAGTCCCGGGACAGGGGGCGTTTCAGGAGTGGGTCAGCCCCAGCATTTT	TRBJ1-5	TRBV28	once	TRBD1
CASSYFGGGQPQHF	TGTGCCAGCAGTTACTTCGGGGGAGGTCAGCCCCAGCATTTT	TRBJ1-5	TRBV6-5	NA	NA
CASRNPGQGNSPLHF	TGTGCCAGCAGAAATCCGGGACAGGGGAATTCACCCCTCCACTTT	TRBJ1-6	TRBV28	NA	TRBD1
CASSPGRTEAFF	TGTGCCAGCTCACCGGGGCGAACTGAAGCTTTCTTT	TRBJ1-1	TRBV18	NA	NA
CASSLGLAGGSSYEQYF	TGCGCCAGCAGCCTCGGACTAGCGGGAGGAAGCTCCTACGAGCAGTACTTC	TRBJ2-7	TRBV5-1	NA	TRBD2
CATPGKRGTEAFF	TGTGCCACCCCGGGGAAAAGGGGGACTGAAGCTTTCTTT	TRBJ1-1	TRBV28	NA	NA
CSSSRQGYEQYF	TGTTCCAGCAGCCGACAGGGTTACGAGCAGTACTTC	TRBJ2-7	TRBV7-9	NA	TRBD1
CASRDLGGGYTF	TGTGCCAGCAGGGACCTAGGAGGAGGCTACACCTTC	TRBJ1-2	TRBV6-1	NA	NA
CSVEGGTGLREQFF	TGCAGCGTTGAAGGGGGGACAGGGCTTAGAGAGCAGTTCTTC	TRBJ2-1	TRBV29-1	NA	TRBD1